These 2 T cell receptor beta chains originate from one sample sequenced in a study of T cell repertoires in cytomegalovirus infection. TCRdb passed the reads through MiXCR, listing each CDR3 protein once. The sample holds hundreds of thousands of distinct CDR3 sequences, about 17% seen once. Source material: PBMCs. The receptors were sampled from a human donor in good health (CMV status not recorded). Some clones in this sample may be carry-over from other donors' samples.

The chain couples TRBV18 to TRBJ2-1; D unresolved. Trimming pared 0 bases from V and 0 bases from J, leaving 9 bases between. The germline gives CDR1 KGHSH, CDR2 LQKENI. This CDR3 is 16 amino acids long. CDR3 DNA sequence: TGTGCCAGCTCACCACCGGCTAGATACTCCTACAATGAGCAGTTCTTC. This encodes CASSPPARYSYNEQFF.

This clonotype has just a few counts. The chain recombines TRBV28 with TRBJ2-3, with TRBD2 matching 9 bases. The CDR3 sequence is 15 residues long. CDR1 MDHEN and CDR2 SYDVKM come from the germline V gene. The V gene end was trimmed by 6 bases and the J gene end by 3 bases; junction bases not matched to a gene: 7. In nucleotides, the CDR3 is TGTGCCAGCAGGGGTAGCGGGGGAAGAACAGATACGCAGTATTTT. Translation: CASRGSGGRTDTQYF.